One and the same sample provided the 28 T cell receptor beta chains below, sequenced in a study of patients and donors after allogeneic stem cell transplantation. Via MiXCR, TCRdb re-called the RT-PCR reads, giving one row per CDR3 protein. Seen here are roughly 940,000 distinct CDR3 sequences, under 20% observed once, and the top ten hold about 6%. The source material was blood, either unsorted or a sorted T cell fraction (not recorded which). These receptors originate from a human donor who was either an allogeneic HSCT recipient or a stem cell or donor lymphocyte infusion donor (not recorded which). It is not recorded whose cells these are; they may come from a transplant donor.

This clonotype was seen more than once but under ten times. The chain is built from TRBV12-3 or TRBV12-4 and TRBJ1-3, with D hard to call. The length of the CDR3 is 15 residues. Trimming shortened V by 3 bases and J by 4 bases, and 13 bases separated the two germline ends. In DNA form, the CDR3 reads TGTGCCAGCAGTTTCACCGGGAAAGCCGGAAACACCATATATTTT. This sequence encodes CASSFTGKAGNTIYF.

The chain joins TRBV5-1 to TRBJ1-1; the match to TRBD1 covers 7 bases. The V and J ends lost 4 bases and 5 bases, in that order; junction bases with no gene match: 8. The CDR3 extends over 14 amino acids. Germline-derived CDR1 and CDR2 are SGHRS and YFSETQ. The CDR3 DNA reads as TGCGCCAGCAGCGGAGGACAGGTTGGAACTGAAGCTTTCTTT. Translation gives CASSGGQVGTEAFF.

J is TRBJ2-3 and V is TRBV4-1; TRBD1 might be the D (6 bases). V lost 0 bases and J 6 bases, leaving 7 bases between the germline ends. In germline, CDR1 is MGHRA, CDR2 YSYEKL. The CDR3 length is 13 residues. Here the CDR3 DNA reads TGCGCCAGCAGCCAAGATCAGGGGGATACGCAGTATTTT. Translation: CASSQDQGDTQYF.

The chain is built from TRBV12-3 or TRBV12-4 and TRBJ2-3; 10 positions agree with TRBD2. The CDR3 runs to 17 residues. After removal of 3 bases from V and 5 bases from J, the junction contained 11 bases not matched to a gene. Written as DNA, the CDR3 is TGTGCCAGCAGTTTGTGGACTAGCGGTCTGGTTGGAGATACGCAGTATTTT. As protein: CASSLWTSGLVGDTQYF.

This clonotype was observed once. The rearrangement links TRBV5-1 to TRBJ2-7; D possibly corresponds to TRBD1 (6 bases). The V end was cut by 5 bases, the J end by 2 bases, with 17 bases between. CDR3 length: 15 amino acids. The germline V gene has CDR1 SGHRS and CDR2 YFSETQ. The CDR3 loop is CASSSDRLIPYEQYF. Written as DNA, the CDR3 is TGCGCCAGCAGTTCGGACAGACTTATCCCCTACGAGCAGTACTTC.

The rearrangement uses TRBV5-1 and TRBJ2-3; D not certain. CDR3 size: 12 residues. The germline gives CDR1 SGHRS, CDR2 YFSETQ. V lost 3 bases and J lost 5, with 7 bases in between. The CDR3 nucleotides read TGCGCCAGCAGCTGGTGGGGAGATACGCAGTATTTT. Its translation: CASSWWGDTQYF.

The sample holds many counts of this clonotype. The chain has TRBV6-1 and TRBJ1-2, with TRBD1 matching over 10 bases. After removal of 5 bases from V and 6 bases from J, the junction contained 3 bases not matched to a gene. Germline-derived CDR1 and CDR2 are MNHNS and SASEGT. The CDR3 extends over 13 amino acids. The CDR3 DNA is TGTGCCAGCAGTAGACAGGGGGCGGATGGCTACACCTTC. Protein: CASSRQGADGYTF.

The chain is built from TRBV5-1 and TRBJ2-2; 8 positions match TRBD1. The CDR3 has 15 amino acids. V shed 0 bases, J shed 6 bases, and the junction held 4 bases outside the gene matches. From germline, CDR1 is SGHRS and CDR2 YFSETQ. CDR3 sequence (DNA): TGCGCCAGCAGCTTGGACAGGGGGTACGCCGGGGAGCTGTTTTTT. Translated, it gives CASSLDRGYAGELFF.

The table lists this clonotype with many counts. The chain employs TRBV12-3 or TRBV12-4 and TRBJ2-6; D uncertain. The V end was cut by 3 bases, the J end by 0 bases, with 12 bases between. The length of the CDR3 is 17 residues. The CDR3 is CASSLSGLISGANVLTF. The CDR3 DNA reads as TGTGCCAGCAGTTTGTCGGGCCTCATCTCTGGGGCCAACGTCCTGACTTTC.

J is TRBJ1-6 and V is TRBV27; D gene ambiguous. The germline V gene encodes CDR1 MNHEY and CDR2 SMNVEV (reference sequence). V was shortened by 3 bases and J by 12 bases, with 9 bases between the two germline ends. The CDR3 has 12 residues. Here the CDR3 DNA reads TGTGCCAGCAGTTTTATTCGGGAACCCCTCCACTTT. Amino acid sequence: CASSFIREPLHF.

The chain joins TRBV10-3 to TRBJ1-1; D is possibly TRBD1 (6 bases). The length of the CDR3 is 14 residues. Trimming took off 11 bases at V and 0 bases at J, with 16 bases between the two ends. Germline loops: CDR1 ENHRY, CDR2 SYGVKD. The CDR3 is CAALPTGMNTEAFF. The CDR3 region has the DNA TGTGCCGCGCTCCCGACAGGCATGAACACTGAAGCTTTCTTT.

V is TRBV10-3 and J is TRBJ1-5, with 7 bases matching TRBD1. After removal of 0 bases from V and 6 bases from J, the junction contained 5 bases not matched to a gene. CDR1 and CDR2 (germline): ENHRY, SYGVKD. The CDR3 runs 15 residues. CDR3 nucleotides: TGTGCCATCAGTGAGTCCACAGGGGAGGGTCAGCCCCAGCATTTT. Protein product: CAISESTGEGQPQHF.

This clonotype was seen a handful of times. The genes are TRBV12-3 or TRBV12-4 and TRBJ2-7; D ambiguous. The CDR3 has 12 residues. Trimming removed 8 bases from V and 5 bases from J, with 13 bases in between. CDR3 bases: TGTGCCAGCTCAATAGCCGCCGACGAGCAGTACTTC. Its protein is CASSIAADEQYF.

The chain couples TRBV24-1 to TRBJ2-5, with a weak D call TRBD1 (5 bases). V dropped 6 bases and J dropped 1 base, with 8 bases sitting between them. The CDR3 length is 13 residues. Germline values: CDR1 KGHDR, CDR2 SFDVKD. The CDR3 DNA reads as TGTGCCACCAGTCGACAGTTCCAAGAGACCCAGTACTTC. Translated: CATSRQFQETQYF.

The CDR3 protein is CASSPEPGGGQPQHF. The CDR3 DNA follows: TGTGCCAGCAGTCCCGAGCCAGGGGGTGGTCAGCCCCAGCATTTT. V usage is TRBV12-3 or TRBV12-4 and J usage is TRBJ1-5, with 7 bases lining up with TRBD1. The J segment lost 6 bases and the V segment lost 5 bases, leaving 10 bases of the junction unmatched. There are 15 residues in the CDR3.

This clonotype has more than one count but fewer than ten. V gene TRBV6-5 combines with J gene TRBJ1-3; D is perhaps TRBD1 (6 bases). The CDR3 consists of 15 residues. In germline, CDR1 is MNHEY, CDR2 SVGAGI. V was pared by 3 bases and J by 0 bases, with 9 bases between. CDR3 residues: CASSYGQPSGNTIYF. DNA of the CDR3: TGTGCCAGCAGTTATGGACAGCCCTCTGGAAACACCATATATTTT.

This clonotype was detected a few times. This chain joins TRBV6-1 and TRBJ2-2; 8 bases line up with TRBD2. Germline V lookup: CDR1 MNHNS, CDR2 SASEGT. Germline trimming cut 8 bases from V and 0 bases from J; bases unmatched to any gene: 5. The CDR3 has 15 amino acids. The DNA for the CDR3 is TGTGCCAGCCTAAGACTAGCGTCGAACACCGGGGAGCTGTTTTTT. Its translation: CASLRLASNTGELFF.

This chain uses TRBV20-1 with TRBJ2-4; D ambiguous. Trimming cost V 0 bases and J 0 bases, with 9 bases left between them. This CDR3 comprises 15 residues. CDR1 DFQATT and CDR2 SNEGSKA come from the germline V gene (reference sequence). CDR3 sequence: CSAREVVLAKNIQYF. CDR3 in DNA: TGCAGTGCTAGAGAGGTGGTACTAGCCAAAAACATTCAGTACTTC.

This clonotype was picked up a small number of times. The chain combines TRBV3-1 with TRBJ1-1; D is unclear. Germline lookup yields CDR1 LGHDT and CDR2 YNNKEL (reference sequence). Between the trimmed V and J ends, which lost 4 bases and 0 bases, there was a span of 12 bases. CDR3 length equals 15 residues. The CDR3: CASSPIEGLNTEAFF. The CDR3 bases are TGTGCCAGCAGCCCGATAGAAGGATTGAACACTGAAGCTTTCTTT.

This clonotype was observed a few times. This sequence joins TRBV20-1 and TRBJ1-2; 12 bases map to TRBD1. Germline V gene lookup returns CDR1 DFQATT and CDR2 SNEGSKA (reference sequence). The CDR3 has 16 amino acids. V lost 6 bases and J lost 4; bases outside the gene matches: 12. The CDR3 bases are TGCAGTGCAATCCCCGGGACAGGGGGCAATGGCTATGGCTACACCTTC. Protein product: CSAIPGTGGNGYGYTF.

The rearrangement joins TRBV6-2 or TRBV6-3 to TRBJ1-5; no clear D. The ends were cut back, 4 bases at V and 7 bases at J, with 17 bases in the middle. Germline loops: CDR1 MNHEY, CDR2 SVGEGT. The CDR3 consists of 15 residues. CDR3 in amino acids: CASSLRSIGDQPQHF. The CDR3 bases are TGTGCCAGCAGTTTAAGGTCAATAGGTGACCAGCCCCAGCATTTT.

The J gene is TRBJ2-7, the V gene TRBV9, with 8 bases lining up with TRBD1. V shed 3 bases and J 1 base; nucleotides not matched to a gene: 6. From germline, CDR1 is SGDLS and CDR2 YYNGEE. The CDR3 length is 15 residues. CDR3 in DNA: TGTGCCAGCAGCGGCGACAGGGGAGCATCCTACGAGCAGTACTTC. Encoded protein: CASSGDRGASYEQYF.

The J gene is TRBJ2-3, the V gene TRBV20-1, with D maybe TRBD2 (5 bases). The germline CDR1 and CDR2 sequences are DFQATT and SNEGSKA (reference sequence). V was shortened by 7 bases and J by 3 bases, with 14 bases between the two germline ends. The CDR3 is made up of 13 amino acids. The CDR3 protein is CSGNQRSTDTQYF. As DNA, the CDR3 is TGCAGTGGAAATCAGCGGTCGACAGATACGCAGTATTTT.

This sequence joins TRBV20-1 and TRBJ2-2; TRBD1 or TRBD2 may be the D gene (5 bases each). The germline V gene encodes CDR1 DFQATT and CDR2 SNEGSKA (reference sequence). The CDR3 loop spans 16 amino acids. The V end lost 0 bases, the J end lost 0 bases, and 11 bases lay between the germline ends. The chain's CDR3 is CSARDYGTANTGELFF. CDR3 in DNA: TGCAGTGCTAGAGACTACGGGACGGCGAACACCGGGGAGCTGTTTTTT.

This clonotype appeared a single time. V gene TRBV16 combines with J gene TRBJ1-2; 7 bases are a match to TRBD1. Per germline, CDR1 KGHSY and CDR2 FQNENV. The CDR3 contains 13 residues. V was clipped by 3 bases and J by 8 bases; unmatched bases: 6. Here the CDR3 DNA reads TGTGCCAGCAGCCAGAGGGACAGCCGCGGCTACACCTTC. Translation: CASSQRDSRGYTF.

This clonotype has just a few counts. The chain employs TRBV20-1 and TRBJ2-3; 10 bases fit TRBD2. V was clipped by 6 bases and J by 5 bases; unmatched bases: 11. Germline V lookup: CDR1 DFQATT, CDR2 SNEGSKA (reference sequence). This CDR3 has 15 residues. The CDR3 DNA is TGCAGTGCCCACATCAGCGGGGGGGCCGGAGATACGCAGTATTTT. Its protein product is CSAHISGGAGDTQYF.

This clonotype was picked up a small number of times. The J gene is TRBJ1-1, the V gene TRBV27, with a possible D match to TRBD1 (5 bases). V lost 3 bases to trimming and J lost 3 bases, with 17 bases between them. The V gene's germline CDR1 is MNHEY and CDR2 SMNVEV (reference sequence). The CDR3 spans 16 residues. DNA for the CDR3: TGTGCCAGCAGTTTCCACCGTTCCTACAGGTACACTGAAGCTTTCTTT. Its protein product is CASSFHRSYRYTEAFF.

V gene TRBV20-1 combines with J gene TRBJ2-3; 11 positions match TRBD2. The CDR3 consists of 15 residues. V was clipped by 7 bases and J by 4 bases; unmatched bases: 10. CDR1 is DFQATT and CDR2 is SNEGSKA in the germline V gene (reference sequence). The CDR3 DNA follows: TGCAGTGGAACTATGCTAGCGGGAGGATCAGATACGCAGTATTTT. Translation: CSGTMLAGGSDTQYF.